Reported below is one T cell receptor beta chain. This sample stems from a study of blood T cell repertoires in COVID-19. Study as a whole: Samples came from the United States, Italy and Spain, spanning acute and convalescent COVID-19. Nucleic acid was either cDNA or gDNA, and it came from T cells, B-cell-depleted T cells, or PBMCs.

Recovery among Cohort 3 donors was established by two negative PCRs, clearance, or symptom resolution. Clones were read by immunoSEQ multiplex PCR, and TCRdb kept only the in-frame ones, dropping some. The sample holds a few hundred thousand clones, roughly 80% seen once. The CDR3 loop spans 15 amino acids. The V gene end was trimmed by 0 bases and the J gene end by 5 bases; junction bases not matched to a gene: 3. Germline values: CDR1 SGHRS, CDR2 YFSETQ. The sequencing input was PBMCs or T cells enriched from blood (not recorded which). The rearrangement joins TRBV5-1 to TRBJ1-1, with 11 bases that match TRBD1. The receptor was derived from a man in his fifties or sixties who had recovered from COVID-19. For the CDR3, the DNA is TGCGCCAGCAGCTTGGGGACAGGGGGCTCGACTGAAGCTTTCTTT. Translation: CASSLGTGGSTEAFF.